This entry lists 11 T cell receptor beta chains sequenced from one sample in a study of CD8 T cells in Susac syndrome. With random hexamers, about 0.45 to 1 ug RNA was reverse transcribed. TCRdb reanalysed the immunoSEQ multiplex PCR reads using MiXCR and keeps one entry per CDR3 protein. The table lists about 180,000 distinct CDR3 sequences, 90% to 95% of them singletons. Material: CD4+ T cells from PBMCs. These receptors all stem from a human donor with Susac syndrome.

V and J are TRBV5-1 and TRBJ2-5; D not certain. Germline-derived CDR1 and CDR2 are SGHRS and YFSETQ. The V end was cut by 0 bases, the J end by 2 bases, with 11 bases between. CDR3 length: 15 residues. Here the CDR3 DNA reads TGCGCCAGCAGCTTGGAGGTCAGCCTACAAGAGACCCAGTACTTC. It encodes CASSLEVSLQETQYF.

The CDR3 loop is CSAPPEAGVNEQFF. CDR3 sequence (DNA): TGCAGTGCTCCCCCAGAAGCGGGAGTGAATGAGCAGTTCTTC. The V and J genes are TRBV20-1 and TRBJ2-1; 8 bases are shared with TRBD2. V lost 5 bases, J lost 7 bases, and 10 bases stayed unmatched. The CDR3 totals 14 residues. Germline CDR1 is DFQATT and CDR2 is SNEGSKA (reference sequence).

This clonotype was counted between two and nine times. The rearrangement joins TRBV29-1 to TRBJ2-7; a weak D match, TRBD2 (6 bases). CDR1 is SQVTM, CDR2 ANQGSEA, per germline. With 3 bases removed from V and 7 bases from J, the gap between germline ends came to 16 bases. The CDR3 runs 13 residues. DNA for the CDR3: TGCAGCGTTGACCCAACTGCCAGCGGGGAGCAGTACTTC. Translation gives CSVDPTASGEQYF.

J is TRBJ1-1 and V is TRBV21-1. TRBV21-1 is an annotated pseudogene. The CDR3 has 12 amino acids. CDR3 DNA: TGTGCCAGCAGCAAAGGAGCCACTGAAGCTTTCTTT. This sequence encodes CASSKGATEAFF.

The J gene is TRBJ2-7, the V gene TRBV28; 10 nucleotides match TRBD2. V lost 7 bases, J lost 4 bases, and 7 bases stayed unmatched. The CDR3 runs 14 residues. CDR1 and CDR2 from the germline V gene are MDHEN and SYDVKM. As DNA, the CDR3 is TGTGCCAGCAAAGCCGGGACTAGCGTTTACGAGCAGTACTTC. Encoded protein: CASKAGTSVYEQYF.

The V and J genes are TRBV11-2 and TRBJ1-2; perhaps TRBD1 as D (5 bases). The CDR3 loop spans 15 amino acids. V lost 1 base, J lost 4 bases, and 13 bases lay in between. The germline V gene has CDR1 SGHAT and CDR2 FQNNGV. The CDR3 nucleotides read TGTGCCAGCAGCTTAGGTCAGGGTGTCTTCTATGGCTACACCTTC. Its translation: CASSLGQGVFYGYTF.

The chain employs TRBV5-1 and TRBJ2-3; 9 bases agree with TRBD1. CDR1 and CDR2 from the germline V gene are SGHRS and YFSETQ. Losses at the gene ends were 4 bases for V and 3 bases for J; bases not matched to a gene: 9. The CDR3 consists of 16 residues. The CDR3: CASSATGGQGTDTQYF. DNA for the CDR3: TGCGCCAGCAGCGCTACCGGGGGACAGGGTACAGATACGCAGTATTTT. Combining the CDR3 with reference TRBV5-1 and TRBJ2-3 gives the whole variable domain KAGVTQTPRYLIKTRGQQVTLSCSPISGHRSVSWYQQTPGQGLQFLFEYFSETQRNKGNFPGRFSGRQFSNSRSEMNVSTLELGDSALYLCASSATGGQGTDTQYFGPGTRLTVL.

Details on this clonotype: A read error may produce the germline difference seen at one junction end. The chain carries TRBV20-1 and TRBJ1-1, with 8 bases that match TRBD1. The CDR3 extends over 14 amino acids. The germline V gene has CDR1 DFQATT and CDR2 SNEGSKA (reference sequence). The CDR3 sequence: CSARSGGGGTEAFF. In DNA form, the CDR3 reads TGCAGTGCTAGGTCAGGGGGCGGCGGCACTGAAGCCTTCTTT.

CDR3 nucleotide sequence: TGTGCCAGCAGCTTAGGGGACAGATCCTACGAGCAGTACTTC. Residues: CASSLGDRSYEQYF. The chain recombines TRBV11-2 with TRBJ2-7; TRBD1 matches at 7 bases. Trimming cost V 1 base and J 1 base; bases outside gene matches: 1. The germline CDR1 and CDR2 sequences are SGHAT and FQNNGV. The CDR3 spans 14 residues.

The chain combines TRBV20-1 with TRBJ2-7; 7 bases fit TRBD1. Per the germline V gene, CDR1 is DFQATT and CDR2 is SNEGSKA (reference sequence). V dropped 6 bases and J dropped 5; count of bases not matched to a gene: 13. The CDR3 length is 14 residues. This chain's CDR3 is CSASRTGRLNEQYF. The CDR3 DNA is TGCAGTGCGTCCCGGACAGGACGCCTCAACGAGCAGTACTTC.

This rearrangement joins TRBV30 to TRBJ2-6, with D uncertain. The V end was cut by 4 bases, the J end by 0 bases, with 13 bases between. The CDR3 loop spans 16 amino acids. Germline CDR1 is GTSNPN and CDR2 is SVGIG (reference sequence). CDR3 sequence reads: CAWTSIRASGANVLTF. CDR3 coding DNA: TGTGCCTGGACCAGTATCCGAGCCTCTGGGGCCAACGTCCTGACTTTC.